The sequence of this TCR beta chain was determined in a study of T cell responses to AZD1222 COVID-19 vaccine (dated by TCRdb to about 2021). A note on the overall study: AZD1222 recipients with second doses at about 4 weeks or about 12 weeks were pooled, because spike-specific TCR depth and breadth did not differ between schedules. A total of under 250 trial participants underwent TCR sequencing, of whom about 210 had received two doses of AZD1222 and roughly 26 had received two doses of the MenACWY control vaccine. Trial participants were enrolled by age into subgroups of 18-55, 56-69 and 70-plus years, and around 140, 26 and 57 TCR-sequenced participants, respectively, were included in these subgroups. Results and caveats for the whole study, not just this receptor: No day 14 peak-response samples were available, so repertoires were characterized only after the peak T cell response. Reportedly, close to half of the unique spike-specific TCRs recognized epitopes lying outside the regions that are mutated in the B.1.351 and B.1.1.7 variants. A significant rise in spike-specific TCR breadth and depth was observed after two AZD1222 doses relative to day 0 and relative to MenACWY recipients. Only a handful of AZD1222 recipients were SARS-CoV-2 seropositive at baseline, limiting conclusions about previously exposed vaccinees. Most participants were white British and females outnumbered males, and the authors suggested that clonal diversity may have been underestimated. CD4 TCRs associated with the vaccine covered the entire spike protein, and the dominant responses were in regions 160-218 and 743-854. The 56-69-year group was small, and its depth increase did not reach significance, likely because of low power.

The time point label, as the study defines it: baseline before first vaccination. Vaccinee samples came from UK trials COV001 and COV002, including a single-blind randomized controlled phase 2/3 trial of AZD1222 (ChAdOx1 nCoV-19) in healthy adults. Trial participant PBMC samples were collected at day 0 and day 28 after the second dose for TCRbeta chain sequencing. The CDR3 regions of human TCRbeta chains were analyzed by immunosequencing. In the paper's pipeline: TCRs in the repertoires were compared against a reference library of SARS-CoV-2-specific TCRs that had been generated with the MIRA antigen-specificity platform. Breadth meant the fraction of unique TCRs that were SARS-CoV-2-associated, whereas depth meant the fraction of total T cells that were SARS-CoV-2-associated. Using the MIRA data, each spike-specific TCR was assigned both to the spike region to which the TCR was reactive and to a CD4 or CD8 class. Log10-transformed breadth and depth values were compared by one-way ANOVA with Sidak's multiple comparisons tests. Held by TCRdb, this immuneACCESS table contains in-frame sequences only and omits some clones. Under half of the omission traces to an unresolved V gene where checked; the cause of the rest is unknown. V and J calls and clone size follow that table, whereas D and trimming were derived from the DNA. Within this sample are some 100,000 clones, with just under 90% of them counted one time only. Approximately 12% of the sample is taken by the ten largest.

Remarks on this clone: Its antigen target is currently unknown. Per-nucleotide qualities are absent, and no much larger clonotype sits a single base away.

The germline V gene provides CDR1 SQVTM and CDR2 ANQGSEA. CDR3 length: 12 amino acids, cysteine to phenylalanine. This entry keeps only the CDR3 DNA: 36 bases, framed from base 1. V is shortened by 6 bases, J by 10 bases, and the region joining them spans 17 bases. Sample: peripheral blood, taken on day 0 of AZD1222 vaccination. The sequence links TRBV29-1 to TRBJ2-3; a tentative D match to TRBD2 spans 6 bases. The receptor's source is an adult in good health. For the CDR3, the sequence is CSVQEGSGPQYF. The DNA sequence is TGCAGCGTGCAGGAGGGATCCGGACCGCAGTATTTT.